These 6 T cell receptor beta chains share one sample of origin, sequenced in a study of vaccination effects on CD4 cells after COVID-19. The protocol was immunoSEQ multiplex PCR, while the TCRdb copy is restricted to in-frame clones and leaves out a portion. The data hold 65,000 to 85,000 clones, with about four fifths observed a single time. Within the ViraFEST assay, antigen-specific CD4+ T cells underwent expansion with viral peptide pools prior to sequencing. With approximately 9 days of culture completed, CD4+ T cells were isolated. People in the vaccine group had not been infected with SARS-CoV-2 before, and their nucleocapsid antibodies were negative. These receptors' antigens are unknown. The sample in question was CD4+ T cells from PBMCs cultured with SARS-CoV-2 spike peptides, obtained before COVID-19 vaccination. The receptors shown here come from a human donor who received a COVID-19 vaccine.

This chain connects TRBV2 to TRBJ2-5, with a weak D call TRBD2 (6 bases). The CDR3 sequence is 16 residues long. Germline values: CDR1 SNHLY, CDR2 FYNNEI. V dropped 6 bases and J dropped 4 bases, with 21 bases sitting between them. The CDR3 sequence: CASSPEGSASGETQYF. CDR3 sequence (DNA): TGTGCCAGCAGCCCGGAGGGTTCGGCATCGGGAGAGACCCAGTACTTC. The complete variable domain, with remaining parts taken from reference TRBV2 and TRBJ2-5, reads EPEVTQTPSHQVTQMGQEVILRCVPISNHLYFYWYRQILGQKVEFLVSFYNNEISEKSEIFDDQFSVERPDGSNFTLKIRSTKLEDSAMYFCASSPEGSASGETQYFGPGTRLLVL.

The rearrangement joins TRBV6-5 to TRBJ1-1; TRBD1 is a possible D gene (5 bases). Looked up from germline, CDR1 is MNHEY and CDR2 is SVGAGI. The CDR3 length is 13 residues. Trimming left V 9 bases short and J 3 bases short, with 14 bases between. In nucleotides, the CDR3 is TGTGCCAGTAGAAGGGACCGATACACTGAAGCTTTCTTT. This sequence encodes CASRRDRYTEAFF.

This clone was recorded a few times. The chain recombines TRBV7-2 with TRBJ2-1; perhaps TRBD1 as D (6 bases). V lost 4 bases to trimming and J lost 0 bases, with 13 bases between them. The CDR3 spans 16 residues. Germline CDR1 reads SGHTA; CDR2 reads FQGNSA. CDR3 amino acids: CASSSTGSSSYNEQFF. The CDR3 nucleotides read TGTGCCAGCAGCTCCACAGGGTCTAGCTCCTACAATGAGCAGTTCTTC.

This rearrangement joins TRBV6-6 to TRBJ2-2; D is unresolved. The CDR3 consists of 14 residues. The V gene's germline CDR1 is MNHNY and CDR2 SVGAGI (reference sequence). The V gene lost 0 bases and the J gene lost 3 bases, with 5 bases spanning the gap. CDR3 bases: TGTGCCAGCAGTTACTCAAGGGACACCGGGGAGCTGTTTTTT. The encoded protein is CASSYSRDTGELFF.

This clone was counted only a few times. The same CDR3 is also encoded by other DNA sequences in this sample. Here the CDR3 DNA reads TGTGCCAGTTCGGACAGGGCGCGGGAGACCCAGTACTTC. Translation: CASSDRARETQYF. The chain joins TRBV19 to TRBJ2-5, with TRBD1 identical over 8 bases. V lost 8 bases and J lost 5; bases outside the gene matches: 7. Per the germline V gene, CDR1 is LNHDA and CDR2 is SQIVND (reference sequence). The length of the CDR3 is 13 residues. Filled out from reference TRBV19 and TRBJ2-5, the complete variable domain reads DGGITQSPKYLFRKEGQNVTLSCEQNLNHDAMYWYRQDPGQGLRLIYYSQIVNDFQKGDIAEGYSVSREKKESFPLTVTSAQKNPTAFYLCASSDRARETQYFGPGTRLLVL.

The chain recombines TRBV5-5 with TRBJ1-2; D remains unclear. CDR3 length equals 15 residues. Germline loops: CDR1 SGHKS, CDR2 YYEKEE (reference sequence). V dropped 0 bases and J dropped 10 bases, with 19 bases sitting between them. CDR3 in amino acids: CASSLGVGNMDDYTF. The CDR3 nucleotides are TGTGCCAGCAGCTTGGGGGTAGGGAACATGGACGACTACACCTTC.